Detailed here is one T cell receptor beta chain. What it recognizes is unknown. The sample is drawn from a study of PD-1 blockade in classical Hodgkin lymphoma. The CDR3 is 12 residues long. Trimming stripped 1 base from V and 3 bases from J, with 1 base between. Germline CDR1 and CDR2: SGHTA and FQGNSA. Produced via immunoSEQ multiplex PCR; TCRdb's table is partial and in-frame only. The data contain almost 20,000 clones, about four fifths of them singletons. Time point of the sample: newly diagnosed, previously untreated cHL patient sample. Investigators isolated CD4+ T cells from thawed PBMCs through magnetic negative selection. Comparison used PBMCs from newly diagnosed, untreated classical Hodgkin lymphoma. The study, taken as a whole, reports: Newly diagnosed patients were reported to start with lower TCR diversity than healthy donors.

This sequence was found in a human donor with classical Hodgkin lymphoma. The chain carries TRBV7-2 and TRBJ2-1; D gene ambiguous. Input material: CD4+ T cells from blood. The CDR3 loop reads CASSLDYNEQFF. DNA of the CDR3: TGTGCCAGCAGCTTAGACTACAATGAGCAGTTCTTC.